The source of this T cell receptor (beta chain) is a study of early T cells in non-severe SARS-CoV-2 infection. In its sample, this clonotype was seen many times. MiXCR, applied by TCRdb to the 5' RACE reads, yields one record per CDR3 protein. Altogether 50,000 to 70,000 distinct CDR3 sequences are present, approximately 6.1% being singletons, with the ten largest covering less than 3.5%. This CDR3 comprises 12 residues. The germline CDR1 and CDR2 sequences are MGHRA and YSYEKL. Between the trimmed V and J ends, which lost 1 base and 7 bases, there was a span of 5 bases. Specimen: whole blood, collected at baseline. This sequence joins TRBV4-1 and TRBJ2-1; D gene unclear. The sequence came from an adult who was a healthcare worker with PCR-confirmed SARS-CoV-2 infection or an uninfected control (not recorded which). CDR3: CASSQVENEQFF. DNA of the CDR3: TGCGCCAGCAGCCAAGTTGAGAATGAGCAGTTCTTC.